This record looks at one T cell receptor beta chain sequence and its context. No antigen is known for it. No quality values exist for individual bases; no much larger clone is one base distant. The sample belongs to a study of CD8 T cells in Susac syndrome (dated by TCRdb to about 2019). Notes on the research overall: Among the sequenced Susac syndrome patients, over five had clinically active disease and 8 or 9 were in clinical remission. The study used repertoire sequencing to test whether antigen drove CD8+ T cell activation and differentiation in Susac syndrome. At the time of blood withdrawal, Susac syndrome patients were either therapy-naive, taking corticosteroids (with some also receiving IVIg), or on IVIg alone. The paper as a whole reports these results and caveats: In patients with Susac syndrome, the CD4+ T cell repertoire showed no detectable clonal expansion. The number of individuals in the TCR sequencing and HLA analysis was recognized as being relatively small.

High-throughput TCR beta sequencing profiled peripheral blood CD8+ and CD4+ T cells from healthy donors, Susac syndrome patients and multiple sclerosis patients. Susac syndrome patients met recently defined diagnostic criteria for definite or probable disease. CD8+ TEMRA cells were enriched by FACS, while bulk CD8+ and CD4+ T cells were purified by magnetic negative isolation. Blood was collected in EDTA tubes and processed within 24 hours, with PBMCs isolated through density gradient centrifugation. PBMCs destined for TCR sequencing were cryopreserved in liquid nitrogen and later thawed in a 37 °C water bath. A purity of at least 90% was achieved for sorted or isolated CD4+, CD8+ and CD8+ TEMRA cells. RNA was extracted using the RNeasy kit, and about 0.5 to 1 microgram was reverse transcribed with random hexamers. The immunoSEQ multiplex PCR assay, which covers 54 Vbeta and 13 Jbeta segments, was used to amplify TCR beta CDR3 regions. Bias from PCR amplification was corrected by using a synthetic template baseline for primer optimization and for computational correction. The source study handled its data this way. Reads were assigned to V, D and J genes according to IMGT and analyzed in immunoSEQ Analyzer, with only productive sequences retained. Clonality was computed as one minus Shannon entropy normalized by log2 of the number of productive unique sequences. Public and private clones were assessed among the 100 most prevalent clones of each patient and control. Susac-specific clones were defined as absent from healthy and MS cohorts, over a thousand published viral clones and other ImmuneACCESS disease sequences. TCRdb passed the public sequencing reads through fastp at Q25 and MiXCR, retaining productive beta sequences. Identical CDR3 protein sequences are pooled into one entry, listed with their most common genes and DNA. For this entry, the V and J calls and clone size follow TCRdb and not the study's own pipeline. This sample lists 95,000 to 150,000 distinct CDR3 sequences; under 96% were detected once. The ten biggest clones cover about 0.13% of the sample.

The junction shows trimming of 4 bases on V and 0 bases on J, plus 10 bases between the germline ends. Its CDR3 holds 14 amino acids, cysteine through phenylalanine. Kept here is only the CDR3 DNA, which spans 42 bases and is read in frame from base 1. In the germline V gene, CDR1 corresponds to SGDLS and CDR2 to YYNGEE. The sequence joins TRBV9 to TRBJ1-1, with an unclear D gene assignment. The origin of this receptor is a human donor with Susac syndrome. The sample taken for sequencing was CD4+ T cells from PBMCs. The CDR3: CASSPAQMNTEAFF. The DNA sequence is TGTGCCAGCAGCCCCGCACAGATGAACACTGAAGCTTTCTTT.